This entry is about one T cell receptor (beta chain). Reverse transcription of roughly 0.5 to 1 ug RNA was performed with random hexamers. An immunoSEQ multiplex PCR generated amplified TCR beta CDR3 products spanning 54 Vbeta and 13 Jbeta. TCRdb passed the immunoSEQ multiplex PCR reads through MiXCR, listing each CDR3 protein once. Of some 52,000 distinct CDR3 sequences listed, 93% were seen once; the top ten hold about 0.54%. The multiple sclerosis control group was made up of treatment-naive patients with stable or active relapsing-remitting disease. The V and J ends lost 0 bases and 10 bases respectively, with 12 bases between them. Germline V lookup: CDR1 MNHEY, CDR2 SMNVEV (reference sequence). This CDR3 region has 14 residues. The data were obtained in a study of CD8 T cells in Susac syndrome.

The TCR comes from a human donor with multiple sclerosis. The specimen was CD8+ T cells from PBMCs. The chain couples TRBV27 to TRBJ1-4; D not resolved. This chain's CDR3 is CASSLSIPSGKLFF. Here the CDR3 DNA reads TGTGCCAGCAGTTTATCCATTCCCAGTGGAAAACTGTTTTTT. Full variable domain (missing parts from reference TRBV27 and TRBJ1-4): EAQVTQNPRYLITVTGKKLTVTCSQNMNHEYMSWYRQDPGLGLRQIYYSMNVEVTDKGDVPEGYKVSRKEKRNFPLILESPSPNQTSLYFCASSLSIPSGKLFFGSGTQLSVL.